This TCR beta chain was sequenced in a study of blood T cell repertoires in COVID-19. Study as a whole: Some COVID-19 samples were acute and others convalescent; all came from the United States, Italy and Spain. The cDNA or gDNA used as material had been derived from T cells, B-cell-depleted T cells, or PBMCs.

Per the study methods: Scientists estimated how many nucleated cells there were by amplifying reference gene primers. Method: immunoSEQ multiplex PCR; TCRdb's copy keeps in-frame clones and lacks some. Clonal size and the V and J genes are those of that table, whereas D and trimming came from the DNA. The sample yields fewer than 350,000 clones, nearly 90% seen once. The CDR3 is made up of 15 amino acids. After removal of 7 bases from V and 2 bases from J, the junction contained 6 bases not matched to a gene. Per the germline V gene, CDR1 is SGHTA and CDR2 is FQGNSA. This clonotype was obtained from a young man with active or convalescent COVID-19. This chain links TRBV7-2 with TRBJ2-1; 9 bases are shared with TRBD2. Sequencing was performed on peripheral blood. Here the CDR3 DNA reads TGTGCCAGCACCCATAGCGGGGGACCCTACAATGAGCAGTTCTTC. It translates to CASTHSGGPYNEQFF.